The 27 T cell receptor beta chains listed next were all sequenced from one sample in a study of post-analysis software for immune sequencing data. No antigen has been assigned to these receptors. Study results and caveats: Higher frequency in patients than in controls was seen for roughly five TRBV segments, with TRBV5-6, TRBV5-1 and TRBV20-1 among them.

Unique molecular identifiers featured in each of the TCR beta cDNA libraries. One entry per CDR3 protein results from TCRdb running MiXCR on the PCR reads. There are some 260,000 distinct CDR3 sequences in the sample; 36% occur only once, and under 5% lies in the top ten. The specimen was blood. The receptors shown here come from a girl between 10 and 17 years old with multiple sclerosis.

Ten or more counts support this clonotype. This chain links TRBV12-5 with TRBJ2-2; 11 bases line up with TRBD2. The CDR3 sequence is 23 residues long. The junction had 19 bases not matched to a gene; V was cut back by 0 bases and J by 1 base. CDR1 is LGHNT, CDR2 FRNRAP, per germline. For the CDR3, the DNA is TGTGCTAGTGGTTTGGTAACCAACCCTTCGGCTAGCGGGGGGACCCAGAACACCGGGGAGCTGTTTTTT. Translating gives CASGLVTNPSASGGTQNTGELFF.

This clonotype showed up many times. The chain combines TRBV29-1 with TRBJ2-7; 10 nucleotides align to TRBD1. J lost 5 bases, V lost 6 bases, and 1 base had no gene match. Germline V lookup: CDR1 SQVTM, CDR2 ANQGSEA. The CDR3 runs to 11 residues. CDR3: CSVGTGDEQYF. The CDR3 DNA sequence: TGCAGCGTCGGGACAGGGGACGAGCAGTACTTC.

This clonotype was observed many times. The chain carries TRBV9 and TRBJ2-1; D is unresolved. CDR1 and CDR2 (germline): SGDLS, YYNGEE. The length of the CDR3 is 14 residues. V was pared by 5 bases and J by 6 bases, with 15 bases between. Here the CDR3 reads CASSPTPLGNEQFF. Written as DNA, the CDR3 is TGTGCCAGCAGTCCAACCCCCTTGGGCAATGAGCAGTTCTTC. Full variable domain (outside the CDR3, taken from reference TRBV9 and TRBJ2-1): DSGVTQTPKHLITATGQRVTLRCSPRSGDLSVYWYQQSLDQGLQFLIQYYNGEERAKGNILERFSAQQFPDLHSELNLSSLELGDSALYFCASSPTPLGNEQFFGPGTRLTVL.

This clonotype was recorded only once. A much bigger clone sits one base away, suggesting this may be a read error. CDR3 residues: CSAHSQWSSYNEQYF. CDR3 DNA: TGCAGTGCCCACTCTCAATGGAGCTCCTACAATGAGCAGTACTTC. The chain recombines TRBV20-1 with TRBJ2-1, with D unresolved. TRBJ2-7 matches the DNA end more closely, so the J call is doubtful. CDR1 is DFQATT, CDR2 SNEGSKA, per germline (reference sequence). This CDR3 spans 15 amino acids.

This clonotype was seen many times. J is TRBJ2-3 and V is TRBV24-1; 8 bases are a match to TRBD2. The CDR3 loop spans 15 amino acids. Germline loops: CDR1 KGHDR, CDR2 SFDVKD. The trim removed 9 bases at V and 4 bases at J, leaving 11 bases unmatched. CDR3 sequence: CATGRSGSGSDTQYF. CDR3 bases: TGTGCCACCGGGAGGAGCGGGAGCGGGTCAGATACGCAGTATTTT.

This clonotype was recorded a few times. The chain has TRBV5-1 and TRBJ2-2; D unclear. The ends were cut back, 4 bases at V and 3 bases at J, with 10 bases in the middle. This CDR3 spans 14 amino acids. Germline V gives CDR1 SGHRS, CDR2 YFSETQ. Written as DNA, the CDR3 is TGCGCCAGCAGCCCGCACCAGGACACCGGGGAGCTGTTTTTT. The encoded protein is CASSPHQDTGELFF.

The gene calls are TRBV28 and TRBJ2-3, with 14 bases fitting TRBD2. V shed 6 bases, J shed 8 bases, and the junction held 7 bases outside the gene matches. Germline loops: CDR1 MDHEN, CDR2 SYDVKM. The length of the CDR3 is 15 residues. CDR3 DNA sequence: TGTGCCAGCAGCTTACCGGGACTAGCGGGAGTTACGCAGTATTTT. Amino acid sequence: CASSLPGLAGVTQYF. Together with reference TRBV28 and TRBJ2-3, the CDR3 gives the full variable domain: DVKVTQSSRYLVKRTGEKVFLECVQDMDHENMFWYRQDPGLGLRLIYFSYDVKMKEKGDIPEGYSVSREKKERFSLILESASTNQTSMYLCASSLPGLAGVTQYFGPGTRLTVL.

In its sample, this clonotype was seen a few times. This rearrangement joins TRBV7-9 to TRBJ2-5, with 7 positions matching TRBD2. The CDR3 length is 15 residues. Germline V gives CDR1 SEHNR, CDR2 FQNEAQ (reference sequence). The V segment lost 3 bases and the J segment 3 bases; nucleotides outside the gene matches: 7. This CDR3 reads CASSFVRAGEETQYF. The CDR3, as DNA: TGTGCCAGCAGCTTCGTCCGGGCGGGAGAAGAGACCCAGTACTTC.

The rearrangement links TRBV18 to TRBJ1-4; 7 nucleotides match TRBD1. This CDR3 region has 15 residues. V shed 6 bases, J shed 4 bases, and the junction held 8 bases outside the gene matches. The germline gives CDR1 KGHSH, CDR2 LQKENI. CDR3 bases: TGTGCCAGCTCGTCGACCCGGGACAGTAATGAAAAACTGTTTTTT. It translates to CASSSTRDSNEKLFF.

This clonotype came up many times. This chain joins TRBV12-3 or TRBV12-4 and TRBJ2-1; either TRBD1 or TRBD2 may fit D (5 bases each). This CDR3 contains 12 residues. Trimming removed 1 base at V and 7 bases at J, with 5 bases between. The CDR3, as DNA: TGTGCCAGCAGTTTAGGGGGGAATGAGCAGTTCTTC. Translated, it gives CASSLGGNEQFF.

CDR3 coding DNA: TGCGCCAGCAGCTTGGCAGGGTCAGAATACTACGAGCAGTACTTC. This codes for CASSLAGSEYYEQYF. The V and J genes are TRBV5-1 and TRBJ2-7; a possible D gene is TRBD1 (5 bases). V shed 0 bases and J shed 3 bases, with 13 bases lying between them. Germline-derived CDR1 and CDR2 are SGHRS and YFSETQ. This CDR3 has 15 amino acids. The variable domain in full, with the rest retrieved from reference TRBV5-1 and TRBJ2-7, is KAGVTQTPRYLIKTRGQQVTLSCSPISGHRSVSWYQQTPGQGLQFLFEYFSETQRNKGNFPGRFSGRQFSNSRSEMNVSTLELGDSALYLCASSLAGSEYYEQYFGPGTRLTVT.

The chain joins TRBV29-1 to TRBJ2-5, with TRBD2 matching 7 bases. The CDR3 has 17 residues. V was clipped by 4 bases and J by 5 bases; unmatched bases: 19. Germline-derived CDR1 and CDR2 are SQVTM and ANQGSEA. Here the CDR3 DNA reads TGCAGCGTTGTTGGGCTAGCGGAGGCCGGAGGGGATGAGACCCAGTACTTC. Protein: CSVVGLAEAGGDETQYF. The complete variable domain, with remaining parts taken from reference TRBV29-1 and TRBJ2-5, reads SAVISQKPSRDICQRGTSLTIQCQVDSQVTMMFWYRQQPGQSLTLIATANQGSEATYESGFVIDKFPISRPNLTFSTLTVSNMSPEDSSIYLCSVVGLAEAGGDETQYFGPGTRLLVL.

This clonotype has a count of ten or more. The chain uses TRBV7-2 and TRBJ1-2; 9 positions match TRBD1. This CDR3 spans 17 amino acids. Germline V gene data show CDR1 as SGHTA and CDR2 as FQGNSA. J lost 3 bases, V lost 2 bases, and 10 bases had no gene match. The CDR3 DNA is TGTGCCAGCAGCTTACGGACAGGGGCACCCACGCACTATGGCTACACCTTC. Protein product: CASSLRTGAPTHYGYTF.

This clonotype was observed at least ten times. This sequence joins TRBV4-2 and TRBJ2-5; 8 bases align to TRBD1. Germline CDR1 is LGHNA and CDR2 is YNFKEQ. The J segment lost 2 bases and the V segment lost 1 base, leaving 6 bases of the junction unmatched. This CDR3 contains 16 residues. The CDR3 spells CASSQAPGQEQETQYF. The CDR3 nucleotides read TGTGCCAGCAGCCAAGCCCCGGGACAGGAGCAAGAGACCCAGTACTTC.

This clonotype was picked up many times. J is TRBJ2-1 and V is TRBV5-1; D might be TRBD2 (6 bases). Trimming stripped 3 bases from V and 5 bases from J, with 15 bases between. This CDR3 has 15 residues. Germline CDR1 and CDR2: SGHRS and YFSETQ. CDR3 in amino acids: CASSSPGLKNNEQFF. CDR3 DNA sequence: TGCGCCAGCAGCTCACCGGGACTTAAGAACAATGAGCAGTTCTTC. Complete variable domain (other parts from reference TRBV5-1 and TRBJ2-1): KAGVTQTPRYLIKTRGQQVTLSCSPISGHRSVSWYQQTPGQGLQFLFEYFSETQRNKGNFPGRFSGRQFSNSRSEMNVSTLELGDSALYLCASSSPGLKNNEQFFGPGTRLTVL.

Many counts were recorded for this clonotype. CDR3 protein: CASSLAQGNQPQHF. The CDR3 nucleotides read TGTGCCAGCAGCTTAGCCCAGGGCAATCAGCCCCAGCATTTT. The chain employs TRBV7-9 and TRBJ1-5; D ambiguous. The CDR3 is 14 amino acids. The V end lost 0 bases, the J end lost 2 bases, and 5 bases lay between the germline ends. Germline CDR1 is SEHNR and CDR2 is FQNEAQ (reference sequence).

On this clonotype itself: An end of the junction does not agree with germline; a read error may underlie this. The chain combines TRBV29-1 with TRBJ2-7, with D perhaps being TRBD1 or TRBD2 (5 bases each). CDR3 length equals 13 residues. The germline gives CDR1 SQVTM, CDR2 ANQGSEA. DNA for the CDR3: TGCAGCGTGGAAGAGTCGAGGGGCTACGAGCAGTACTTC. Translating it yields CSVEESRGYEQYF.

Regarding this clonotype: The junction does not match germline at one end; this may be a read error. The chain has TRBV2 and TRBJ1-5; D possibly corresponds to TRBD1 (6 bases). The CDR3 runs 15 residues. Per germline, CDR1 SNHLY and CDR2 FYNNEI. The CDR3 spells CASSEGGVGNQPQHF. The DNA of the CDR3 is TGTGCCAGCAGCGAAGGGGGGGTCGGCAATCAGCCCCAGCATTTT.

This clonotype came up many times. The chain couples TRBV7-8 to TRBJ2-3, with D possibly called TRBD1 or TRBD2 (5 bases each). Trimming removed 5 bases from V and 0 bases from J, with 15 bases in between. The CDR3 extends over 16 amino acids. CDR1 and CDR2 (germline): SGHVS, FQNEAQ. The CDR3 nucleotides are TGTGCCAGCAGCCAAGGGACGGCGACTAGCACAGATACGCAGTATTTT. Translation gives CASSQGTATSTDTQYF.

The chain combines TRBV27 with TRBJ1-2; TRBD1 might be the D (5 bases). Germline CDR1 and CDR2: MNHEY and SMNVEV (reference sequence). The CDR3 has 15 residues. V lost 1 base and J lost 6, with 15 bases in between. CDR3 sequence: CASSLLRGRPDGYTF. The CDR3 region has the DNA TGTGCCAGCAGTTTATTGCGGGGCCGCCCCGATGGCTACACCTTC.

The chain joins TRBV7-9 to TRBJ1-1, with D hard to call. This CDR3 comprises 12 residues. V was shortened by 3 bases and J by 4 bases, with 6 bases between the two germline ends. The V gene's germline CDR1 is SEHNR and CDR2 FQNEAQ (reference sequence). The CDR3 reads CASSFEVTEAFF. CDR3 in DNA: TGTGCCAGCAGCTTCGAGGTCACTGAAGCTTTCTTT. The full variable domain, completed using reference TRBV7-9 and TRBJ1-1, is DTGVSQNPRHKITKRGQNVTFRCDPISEHNRLYWYRQTLGQGPEFLTYFQNEAQLEKSRLLSDRFSAERPKGSFSTLEIQRTEQGDSAMYLCASSFEVTEAFFGQGTRLTVV.

This clonotype was detected only a few times. CDR3 nucleotides: TGTGCCAGCAGCTTACGGGGGGGTGCTGCTTTCTTT. It is translated as CASSLRGGAAFF. This sequence joins TRBV7-9 and TRBJ1-1, with a possible D match to TRBD1 (5 bases). CDR1 and CDR2 from the germline V gene are SEHNR and FQNEAQ (reference sequence). V was pared by 2 bases and J by 11 bases, with 12 bases between. The CDR3 contains 12 residues.

The chain carries TRBV29-1 and TRBJ1-2; D is unresolved. The CDR3 runs to 14 residues. Per germline, CDR1 SQVTM and CDR2 ANQGSEA. The V end lost 1 base, the J end lost 4 bases, and 13 bases lay between the germline ends. CDR3 sequence reads: CSVEGSVNFYGYTF. CDR3 DNA sequence: TGCAGCGTTGAAGGTTCAGTAAACTTCTATGGCTACACCTTC.

The rearrangement uses TRBV7-9 and TRBJ2-1; 8 bases match TRBD2. J was trimmed by 12 bases and V by 5 bases; bases with no gene match: 12. The V gene's germline CDR1 is SEHNR and CDR2 FQNEAQ (reference sequence). The length of the CDR3 is 14 residues. The CDR3 region is CASSLGGVLPRQFF. Here the CDR3 DNA reads TGTGCCAGCAGCCTCGGGGGGGTACTGCCCCGGCAGTTCTTC.

Details on this clonotype: Just one base apart from a much larger clone, this may be a read error. The chain uses TRBV5-1 and TRBJ1-2; tentative D call: TRBD1 (5 bases). With 1 base removed from V and 4 bases from J, the gap between germline ends came to 14 bases. The CDR3 length is 15 residues. Per germline, CDR1 SGHRS and CDR2 YFSETQ. The CDR3 sequence: CASSLNSRGSYGYTF. The CDR3 DNA reads as TGCGCCAGCAGCTTGAACTCAAGGGGCTCCTATGGCTACACCTTC.

This clonotype came up many times. V is TRBV6-8 and J is TRBJ1-5; D is ambiguous. V lost 7 bases, J lost 4 bases, and 11 bases lay in between. CDR1 MNHGY and CDR2 SAAAGT come from the germline V gene. The CDR3 length is 13 residues. CDR3: CASNVDPNQPQHF. In DNA, the CDR3 is TGTGCCAGCAACGTTGACCCGAATCAGCCCCAGCATTTT.

The chain joins TRBV20-1 to TRBJ1-5; TRBD1 matches 10 bases. Germline lookup yields CDR1 DFQATT and CDR2 SNEGSKA (reference sequence). With V trimmed by 0 bases and J by 5 bases, 1 base remained unmatched. There are 14 residues in the CDR3. CDR3 protein: CSAREDRGDQPQHF. The DNA of the CDR3 is TGCAGTGCTAGAGAGGACAGGGGGGATCAGCCCCAGCATTTT.